This T cell receptor (beta chain) was recovered during a study of T-cell reconstitution after alpha-beta-depleted transplantation in children. V lost 4 bases and J lost 3; bases outside the gene matches: 17. The V gene's germline CDR1 is MGHRA and CDR2 YSYEKL. This CDR3 is 20 amino acids long. A TCRbeta library incorporating unique molecular identifiers was prepared. TCRdb analysed the PCR reads with MiXCR anew, one entry per CDR3 protein. The sample has 100,000 to 120,000 distinct CDR3 sequences; around a tenth are singletons. The chain carries TRBV4-1 and TRBJ1-4; 10 positions match TRBD1. Sample: PBMCs from the stem cell graft donor, taken from the stem cell graft. This clonotype originated in a human donor who donated a stem cell graft to a child with acute lymphoblastic leukemia. CDR3 in DNA: TGCGCCAGCAGCCCCCCCTTGGGAGCGGGACAGGGGCTTGCTAATGAAAAACTGTTTTTT. Its translation is CASSPPLGAGQGLANEKLFF.